Below are 31 T cell receptor beta chains sequenced from a single sample in a study of shared clonotypes between healthy human individuals. Generated by immunoSEQ multiplex PCR, the TCRdb table keeps only in-frame clones and is missing some. The sample carries 2,500,000 or so clones, approximately 94% recorded once. The sequencing sample was made of naive CD4+ T cells sorted from blood. Subset reported: CD45RA+ positively selected. These receptors originate from a man between 18 and 35 years old in good health.

About this clone itself: The same CDR3 is also encoded by other DNA sequences in this sample. This chain uses TRBV11-2 with TRBJ2-3; D is undetermined. CDR3 length: 12 residues. The V end lost 3 bases, the J end lost 3 bases, and 4 bases lay between the germline ends. Germline CDR1 SGHAT, CDR2 FQNNGV. In DNA form, the CDR3 reads TGTGCCAGCAGCTTCTCGACAGATACGCAGTATTTT. Protein: CASSFSTDTQYF.

On this clone itself: Other DNA sequences from this sample encode an identical CDR3 as well. V is TRBV7-9 and J is TRBJ1-1, with no clear D. Germline assignment: CDR1 SEHNR and CDR2 FQNEAQ (reference sequence). The CDR3 covers 15 residues. The V gene lost 1 base and the J gene lost 0 bases, with 9 bases spanning the gap. The chain's CDR3 is CASSLGASLNTEAFF. For the CDR3, the DNA is TGTGCCAGCAGCTTAGGCGCTTCCCTGAACACTGAAGCTTTCTTT. The variable domain in full, completed from reference TRBV7-9 and TRBJ1-1, reads DTGVSQNPRHKITKRGQNVTFRCDPISEHNRLYWYRQTLGQGPEFLTYFQNEAQLEKSRLLSDRFSAERPKGSFSTLEIQRTEQGDSAMYLCASSLGASLNTEAFFGQGTRLTVV.

Notes on this clone: The sample carries other DNA sequences with the same CDR3. The V call is TRBV28, the J call TRBJ1-5; TRBD1 matches 7 bases. Germline V gene sequence: CDR1 MDHEN, CDR2 SYDVKM. This CDR3 is built from 15 residues. Losses at the gene ends were 5 bases for V and 1 base for J; bases not matched to a gene: 5. The CDR3 DNA follows: TGTGCCAGCAGTCCGACAGGGTACAGCAATCAGCCCCAGCATTTT. Protein sequence: CASSPTGYSNQPQHF.

The V and J genes are TRBV7-9 and TRBJ1-1; a possible D gene is TRBD1 (6 bases). V lost 5 bases and J 5 bases, leaving 18 bases between the germline ends. This CDR3 region has 15 residues. Germline CDR1 SEHNR, CDR2 FQNEAQ (reference sequence). CDR3 loop: CASSPHTGSGTEAFF. The CDR3 DNA reads TGTGCCAGCAGCCCCCATACAGGGTCGGGAACTGAAGCTTTCTTT.

The chain carries TRBV7-2 and TRBJ2-7; weak D call: TRBD2 (6 bases). Trimming pared 6 bases from V and 0 bases from J, leaving 18 bases between. CDR3 size: 16 residues. Germline CDR1 reads SGHTA; CDR2 reads FQGNSA. In nucleotides, the CDR3 is TGTGCCAGCAGTTCCAACCGGGCTAGCGCCTCCTACGAGCAGTACTTC. Protein: CASSSNRASASYEQYF. The entire variable domain, with the rest obtained from reference TRBV7-2 and TRBJ2-7, is as follows: GAGVSQSPSNKVTEKGKDVELRCDPISGHTALYWYRQSLGQGLEFLIYFQGNSAPDKSGLPSDRFSAERTGGSVSTLTIQRTQQEDSAVYLCASSSNRASASYEQYFGPGTRLTVT.

The chain carries TRBV2 and TRBJ2-1; D call uncertain. The length of the CDR3 is 13 residues. Trimming left V 6 bases short and J 6 bases short, with 12 bases between. Germline values: CDR1 SNHLY, CDR2 FYNNEI. Here the CDR3 DNA reads TGTGCCAGCAGGCCCAGTACGGTCAATGAGCAGTTCTTC. It is translated as CASRPSTVNEQFF.

The chain uses TRBV5-1 and TRBJ2-2, with 12 bases matching TRBD2. CDR1 and CDR2 (germline): SGHRS, YFSETQ. This CDR3 contains 15 residues. V was clipped by 4 bases and J by 5 bases; unmatched bases: 3. CDR3 sequence reads: CASSRLAGETGELFF. CDR3 sequence (DNA): TGCGCCAGCAGCCGACTAGCGGGGGAGACCGGGGAGCTGTTTTTT.

The sample holds one count of this clone. The gene calls are TRBV27 and TRBJ1-4; D may be TRBD1 (6 bases). The CDR3 length is 14 residues. Trimming took off 8 bases at V and 5 bases at J, with 15 bases between the two ends. CDR1 MNHEY and CDR2 SMNVEV come from the germline V gene (reference sequence). CDR3 coding DNA: TGTGCCAGCCAATCGACAGGACCAAATGAAAAACTGTTTTTT. Amino acids: CASQSTGPNEKLFF.

The gene calls are TRBV4-1 and TRBJ2-1; 9 nucleotides match TRBD1. V lost 4 bases to trimming and J lost 6 bases; unmatched junction nucleotides: 7. The CDR3 is 15 residues long. Germline lookup yields CDR1 MGHRA and CDR2 YSYEKL. The CDR3 DNA sequence: TGCGCCAGCAGCCGACCGGGACAGGGTCCCAATGAGCAGTTCTTC. Translating it yields CASSRPGQGPNEQFF.

The rearrangement joins TRBV5-1 to TRBJ2-5; no reliable D call. CDR3 size: 12 residues. V lost 4 bases, J lost 0 bases, and 4 bases lay in between. Germline-derived CDR1 and CDR2 are SGHRS and YFSETQ. CDR3 nucleotide sequence: TGCGCCAGCAGCCGGGACCAAGAGACCCAGTACTTC. It is translated as CASSRDQETQYF.

A note on this clone: Other DNA sequences in the same sample also yield this CDR3. The chain joins TRBV5-4 to TRBJ2-5, with 7 bases fitting TRBD2. Trimming cost V 4 bases and J 2 bases; bases outside gene matches: 5. CDR1 and CDR2 from the germline V gene are SGHNT and YYREEE (reference sequence). CDR3 size: 14 residues. The CDR3, as DNA: TGTGCCAGCAGCCCGGGAGGTGGGCAAGAGACCCAGTACTTC. Protein sequence: CASSPGGGQETQYF. The full variable domain, its missing parts supplied by reference TRBV5-4 and TRBJ2-5, is ETGVTQSPTHLIKTRGQQVTLRCSSQSGHNTVSWYQQALGQGPQFIFQYYREEENGRGNFPPRFSGLQFPNYSSELNVNALELDDSALYLCASSPGGGQETQYFGPGTRLLVL.

The J gene is TRBJ1-4, the V gene TRBV5-6, with D unresolved. V dropped 0 bases and J dropped 8 bases, with 14 bases sitting between them. There are 15 residues in the CDR3. The germline V gene encodes CDR1 SGHDT and CDR2 YYEEEE. The CDR3 is CASSLDGFAREKLFF. For the CDR3, the DNA is TGTGCCAGCAGCTTGGACGGCTTTGCGAGGGAAAAACTGTTTTTT.

CDR3 in amino acids: CAINQEGNTGELFF. Written as DNA, the CDR3 is TGTGCCATCAACCAGGAGGGGAACACCGGGGAGCTGTTTTTT. This chain uses TRBV10-3 with TRBJ2-2; tentative D call: TRBD2 (6 bases). V lost 7 bases to trimming and J lost 1 base, with 10 bases between them. There are 14 residues in the CDR3. Germline V CDR1 and CDR2: ENHRY, SYGVKD.

The chain recombines TRBV2 with TRBJ1-1; D is unresolved. CDR1 and CDR2 (germline): SNHLY, FYNNEI. This CDR3 comprises 14 residues. V lost 5 bases, J lost 1 base, and 11 bases lay in between. CDR3 coding DNA: TGTGCCAGCAGTCGGGGTAGGACGAACACTGAAGCTTTCTTT. Its protein product is CASSRGRTNTEAFF.

V gene TRBV7-2 combines with J gene TRBJ2-1, with 7 bases lining up with TRBD2. The V gene end was trimmed by 1 base and the J gene end by 4 bases; junction bases not matched to a gene: 13. Germline loops: CDR1 SGHTA, CDR2 FQGNSA. The CDR3 totals 18 residues. The CDR3 DNA follows: TGTGCCAGCAGCTTAGGGGTCGTGCTAGCGGTGGGGTACAATGAGCAGTTCTTC. Its protein product is CASSLGVVLAVGYNEQFF.

The CDR3 nucleotides are TGCGCCAGCAGCCATCTTGGAGGAAACACCATATATTTT. This translates into CASSHLGGNTIYF. The chain uses TRBV4-1 and TRBJ1-3; D gene ambiguous. The CDR3 has 13 amino acids. CDR1 and CDR2 from the germline V gene are MGHRA and YSYEKL. The V end lost 3 bases, the J end lost 4 bases, and 7 bases lay between the germline ends.

The genes are TRBV29-1 and TRBJ2-3, with D perhaps being TRBD1 or TRBD2 (5 bases each). Germline loops: CDR1 SQVTM, CDR2 ANQGSEA. Trimming removed 6 bases from V and 2 bases from J, with 15 bases in between. This CDR3 has 14 amino acids. The CDR3 DNA follows: TGCAGCGTCGAGGGGTCTCTTCCCACAGATACGCAGTATTTT. Its protein product is CSVEGSLPTDTQYF.

This sequence joins TRBV6-1 and TRBJ2-5, with TRBD1 matching 9 bases. TRBJ2-7 explains the end of the DNA better; the J call may be wrong. Germline assignment: CDR1 MNHNS and CDR2 SASEGT. The CDR3 contains 15 residues. The CDR3 spells CASSLLGQGSYEQYF. In DNA form, the CDR3 reads TGTGCCAGCAGTCTCTTGGGACAGGGTTCCTACGAGCAGTACTTC.

This clone appeared a few times. V usage is TRBV5-1 and J usage is TRBJ1-1, with 9 nucleotides matching TRBD1. The CDR3 consists of 14 residues. Germline V CDR1 and CDR2: SGHRS, YFSETQ. V lost 5 bases and J lost 6; bases outside the gene matches: 8. The CDR3 reads CASRTDRGTAEAFF. Written as DNA, the CDR3 is TGCGCCAGCAGAACGGACAGGGGTACTGCTGAAGCTTTCTTT.

The V gene is TRBV29-1, the J gene TRBJ2-7; D assignment may be TRBD1 or TRBD2 (6 bases each). The CDR3 sequence is 12 residues long. V lost 4 bases and J lost 3, with 10 bases in between. Germline CDR1 is SQVTM and CDR2 is ANQGSEA. CDR3 sequence: CSVGGGGYEQYF. The CDR3 DNA is TGCAGCGTTGGAGGGGGAGGCTACGAGCAGTACTTC.

The CDR3 spells CASSQVGPGVDTQYF. CDR3 bases: TGTGCCAGCAGCCAAGTTGGGCCAGGGGTTGATACGCAGTATTTT. The V call is TRBV4-2, the J call TRBJ2-3, with D possibly being TRBD1 (6 bases). Germline assignment: CDR1 LGHNA and CDR2 YNFKEQ. The V and J ends lost 1 base and 6 bases respectively, with 14 bases between them. CDR3 length: 15 amino acids.

This clone appeared a single time. This chain uses TRBV19 with TRBJ2-7, with 9 bases that match TRBD1. The CDR3 has 14 amino acids. J was trimmed by 5 bases and V by 5 bases; bases with no gene match: 7. Germline assignment: CDR1 LNHDA and CDR2 SQIVND (reference sequence). The CDR3: CASSPQGTGNEQYF. The CDR3 bases are TGTGCCAGTAGTCCCCAGGGGACAGGGAACGAGCAGTACTTC.

The rearrangement links TRBV30 to TRBJ1-1; TRBD1 matches 9 bases. There are 14 residues in the CDR3. CDR1 GTSNPN and CDR2 SVGIG come from the germline V gene (reference sequence). With 4 bases clipped from V and 1 base from J, the junction kept 4 bases outside the gene matches. Here the CDR3 DNA reads TGTGCCTGGATAGGGACAGGGCGGAACACTGAAGCTTTCTTT. It specifies CAWIGTGRNTEAFF.

In DNA, the CDR3 is TGTGCCAGCAGCGTAACGGGAGGGCCAAACAATGAGCAGTTCTTC. The encoded protein is CASSVTGGPNNEQFF. The chain joins TRBV9 to TRBJ2-1, with TRBD2 matching over 8 bases. Germline CDR1 and CDR2: SGDLS and YYNGEE. With V trimmed by 1 base and J by 5 bases, 5 bases remained unmatched. The CDR3 loop spans 15 amino acids. The entire variable domain, with the rest obtained from reference TRBV9 and TRBJ2-1, is as follows: DSGVTQTPKHLITATGQRVTLRCSPRSGDLSVYWYQQSLDQGLQFLIQYYNGEERAKGNILERFSAQQFPDLHSELNLSSLELGDSALYFCASSVTGGPNNEQFFGPGTRLTVL.

Points on this clone: Other DNA sequences within the sample encode an identical CDR3. CDR3 DNA sequence: TGTGCCAGCAGTTCAGGACCCACCGGGGAGCTGTTTTTT. Protein sequence: CASSSGPTGELFF. The V and J genes are TRBV28 and TRBJ2-2; the D is unclear. The CDR3 has 13 amino acids. Deletions cut 4 bases from V and 4 bases from J, with 7 bases between. In germline, CDR1 is MDHEN, CDR2 SYDVKM.

The chain links TRBV28 to TRBJ2-5, with 10 bases aligning to TRBD2. With V trimmed by 6 bases and J by 4 bases, 23 bases remained unmatched. The CDR3 consists of 20 residues. The germline V gene encodes CDR1 MDHEN and CDR2 SYDVKM. The CDR3, as DNA: TGTGCCAGCAGCCTACTGGGGCCATATCGGGGGCTAGCGGGGGCAGAGACCCAGTACTTC. Encoded protein: CASSLLGPYRGLAGAETQYF.

The chain employs TRBV5-1 and TRBJ2-7, with TRBD2 identical over 7 bases. The J segment lost 3 bases and the V segment lost 7 bases, leaving 7 bases of the junction unmatched. The CDR3 has 13 residues. Germline CDR1 SGHRS, CDR2 YFSETQ. CDR3 region: CASAWGLSYEQYF. CDR3 nucleotides: TGCGCCAGCGCCTGGGGACTAAGCTACGAGCAGTACTTC.

The chain joins TRBV15 to TRBJ2-5; TRBD1 is a possible D gene (5 bases). Germline V CDR1 and CDR2: LNHNV, YYDKDF (reference sequence). V lost 0 bases, J lost 0 bases, and 14 bases lay in between. The CDR3 has 17 amino acids. The CDR3 nucleotides are TGTGCCACCAGCAGAGATTGGCAGGGCCGGTACCAAGAGACCCAGTACTTC. Amino acids: CATSRDWQGRYQETQYF. Drawing the rest from reference TRBV15 and TRBJ2-5, the complete variable domain is DAMVIQNPRYQVTQFGKPVTLSCSQTLNHNVMYWYQQKSSQAPKLLFHYYDKDFNNEADTPDNFQSRRPNTSFCFLDIRSPGLGDTAMYLCATSRDWQGRYQETQYFGPGTRLLVL.

This chain uses TRBV19 with TRBJ2-3; 7 nucleotides agree with TRBD2. Germline V CDR1 and CDR2: LNHDA, SQIVND (reference sequence). CDR3 length equals 15 residues. J was trimmed by 3 bases and V by 5 bases; bases with no gene match: 8. As DNA, the CDR3 is TGTGCCAGTAGTCCGGGGGGTAGCGGGACAGATACGCAGTATTTT. As protein: CASSPGGSGTDTQYF.

The rearrangement uses TRBV7-2 and TRBJ2-2, with 7 bases identical to TRBD2. The V gene's germline CDR1 is SGHTA and CDR2 FQGNSA. The CDR3 loop spans 18 amino acids. V dropped 0 bases and J dropped 0; count of bases not matched to a gene: 7. Here the CDR3 reads CASSLARPSGPNTGELFF. DNA for the CDR3: TGTGCCAGCAGCTTAGCTCGTCCTAGCGGCCCGAACACCGGGGAGCTGTTTTTT.

This chain connects TRBV9 to TRBJ1-1; tentatively, D is TRBD1 (6 bases). CDR1 is SGDLS and CDR2 is YYNGEE in the germline V gene. V gave up 4 bases and J gave up 0 bases, with 16 bases separating them. The CDR3 extends over 16 amino acids. For the CDR3, the DNA is TGTGCCAGCAGCAACCGGGACAAGACTTTGAACACTGAAGCTTTCTTT. Protein product: CASSNRDKTLNTEAFF.